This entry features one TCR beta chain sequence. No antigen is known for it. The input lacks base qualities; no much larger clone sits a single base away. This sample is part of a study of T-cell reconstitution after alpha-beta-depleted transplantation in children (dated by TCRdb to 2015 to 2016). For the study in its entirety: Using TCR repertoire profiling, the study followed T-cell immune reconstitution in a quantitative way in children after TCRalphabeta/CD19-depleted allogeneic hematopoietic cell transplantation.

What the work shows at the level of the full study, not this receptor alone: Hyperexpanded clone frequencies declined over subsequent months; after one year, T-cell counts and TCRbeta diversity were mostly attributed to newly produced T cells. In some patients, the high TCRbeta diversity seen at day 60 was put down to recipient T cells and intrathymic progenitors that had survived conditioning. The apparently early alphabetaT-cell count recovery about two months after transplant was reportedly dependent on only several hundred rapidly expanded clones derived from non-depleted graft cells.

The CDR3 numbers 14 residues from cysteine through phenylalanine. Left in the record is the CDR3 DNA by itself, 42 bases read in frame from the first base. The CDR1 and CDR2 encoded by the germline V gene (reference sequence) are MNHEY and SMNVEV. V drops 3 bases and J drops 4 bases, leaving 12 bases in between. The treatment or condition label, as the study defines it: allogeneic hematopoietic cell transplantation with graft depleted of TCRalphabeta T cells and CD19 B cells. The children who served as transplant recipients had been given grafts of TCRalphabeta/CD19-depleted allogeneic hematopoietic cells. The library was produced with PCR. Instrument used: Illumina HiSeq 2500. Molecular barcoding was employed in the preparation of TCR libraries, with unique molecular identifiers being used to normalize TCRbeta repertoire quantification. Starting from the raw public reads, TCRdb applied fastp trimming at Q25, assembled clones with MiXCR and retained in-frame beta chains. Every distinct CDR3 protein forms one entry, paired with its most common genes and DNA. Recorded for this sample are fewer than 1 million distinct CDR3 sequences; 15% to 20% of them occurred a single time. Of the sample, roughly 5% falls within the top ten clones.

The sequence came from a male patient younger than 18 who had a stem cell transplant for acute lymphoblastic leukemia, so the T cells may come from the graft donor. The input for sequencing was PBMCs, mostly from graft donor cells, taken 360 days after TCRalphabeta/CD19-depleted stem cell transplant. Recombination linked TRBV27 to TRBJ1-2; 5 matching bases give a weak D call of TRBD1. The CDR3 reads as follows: CASSLSVGGYGYTF. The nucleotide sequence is TGTGCCAGCAGTTTGTCGGTTGGGGGCTATGGCTACACCTTC.